This is a list of T cell receptor beta chains from one sample in a study of T-cell reconstitution after alpha-beta-depleted transplantation in children. Via MiXCR, TCRdb re-called the PCR reads, giving one row per CDR3 protein. The table shows about 100,000 distinct CDR3 sequences, with about 7.5% occurring only once. The sample here was PBMCs, taken before TCRalphabeta/CD19-depleted stem cell transplant. The receptors were gathered from a boy under 10 years old with acute lymphoblastic leukemia, due to receive a stem cell transplant. The CDR3 runs from the conserved cysteine through the conserved F or W. A D gene is named only where the DNA matches it firmly. Clone size is given for some rows only: seen once, a few or many times, or a class if the clone is expanded.

D gene	clone size	J gene	V gene	CDR3 protein	CDR3 DNA
NA	many	TRBJ2-7	TRBV5-1	CASSLEGGGGDEQYF	TGCGCCAGCAGCTTGGAGGGAGGGGGCGGCGACGAGCAGTACTTC
TRBD2	many	TRBJ2-5	TRBV9	CASSALAGTQETQYF	TGTGCCAGCAGCGCACTAGCGGGGACCCAAGAGACCCAGTACTTC
NA	few	TRBJ2-4	TRBV5-5	CASSSSGKNIQYF	TGTGCCAGCAGCTCCAGCGGCAAAAACATTCAGTACTTC
TRBD1	NA	TRBJ2-5	TRBV5-5	CASSYGQGGVETQYF	TGTGCCAGCAGCTACGGACAGGGGGGGGTGGAGACCCAGTACTTC
NA	many	TRBJ1-4	TRBV6-5	CASCRQTNEKLFF	TGTGCCAGCTGCCGACAGACTAATGAAAAACTGTTTTTT
TRBD2	many	TRBJ2-5	TRBV5-4	CASSSRAGGQETQYF	TGTGCCAGCAGCTCCCGGGCGGGGGGGCAGGAGACCCAGTACTTC
TRBD2	NA	TRBJ2-1	TRBV7-3	CASSRSGGSYNEQFF	TGTGCCAGCAGCCGTAGCGGGGGCTCCTACAATGAGCAGTTCTTC
TRBD1	NA	TRBJ1-5	TRBV20-1	CSAYRGAGNQPQHF	TGCAGTGCTTACAGGGGCGCCGGCAATCAGCCCCAGCATTTT
NA	many	TRBJ1-4	TRBV11-2	CASSYRTVPHEKLFF	TGTGCCAGCAGCTACCGGACAGTCCCCCATGAAAAACTGTTTTTT
NA	many	TRBJ2-7	TRBV20-1	CSASGPSYEQYF	TGCAGTGCTAGCGGCCCCTCCTACGAGCAGTACTTC
NA	many	TRBJ2-7	TRBV7-7	CASSPDGYEQYF	TGTGCCAGCAGCCCAGACGGCTACGAGCAGTACTTC
NA	NA	TRBJ2-6	TRBV4-2	CASSQDYGWSAGANVLTF	TGTGCCAGCAGCCAAGATTACGGCTGGAGCGCTGGGGCCAACGTCCTGACTTTC
NA	few	TRBJ1-5	TRBV4-3	CASSQVRDQPQHF	TGCGCCAGCAGCCAAGTAAGAGATCAGCCCCAGCATTTT
NA	many	TRBJ1-4	TRBV4-3	CASSHDPSLLDNEKLFF	TGCGCCAGCAGCCATGACCCGAGCCTACTAGATAATGAAAAACTGTTTTTT
TRBD1	few	TRBJ1-6	TRBV7-2	CASSREGGLNSPLHF	TGTGCCAGCAGCCGGGAAGGGGGCCTCAATTCACCCCTCCACTTT
TRBD2	many	TRBJ2-7	TRBV6-1	CASSEGGGGPGEQYF	TGTGCCAGCAGTGAAGGTGGCGGGGGGCCTGGAGAGCAGTACTTC
TRBD2	many	TRBJ2-1	TRBV5-1	CASSWGLAGYNEQFF	TGCGCCAGCAGCTGGGGACTAGCGGGCTACAATGAGCAGTTCTTC
NA	few	TRBJ1-2	TRBV6-5	CASLGRPYGYTF	TGTGCCAGCCTGGGCAGACCCTATGGCTACACCTTC
NA	many	TRBJ1-2	TRBV24-1	CATSDPGTASFTF	TGTGCCACCAGTGATCCGGGCACGGCTTCTTTCACCTTC
NA	NA	TRBJ2-1	TRBV20-1	CSAPGGVVGGSYNEQFF	TGCAGTGCCCCGGGTGGGGTGGTCGGTGGATCCTACAATGAGCAGTTCTTC
NA	NA	TRBJ2-1	TRBV4-3	CASSQSAYSDNEQFF	TGCGCCAGCAGTCAATCCGCCTACTCGGACAATGAGCAGTTCTTC
NA	many	TRBJ2-1	TRBV12-5	CASGLVGHFNEQFF	TGTGCTAGTGGTTTGGTCGGACACTTCAATGAGCAGTTCTTC
NA	many	TRBJ1-5	TRBV5-1	CASSSGPGQPQHF	TGCGCCAGCAGTAGTGGGCCCGGTCAGCCCCAGCATTTT
NA	many	TRBJ2-7	TRBV7-8	CASSQGAGGRYEQYF	TGTGCCAGCAGCCAAGGGGCCGGGGGGCGCTACGAGCAGTACTTC
NA	NA	TRBJ2-7	TRBV6-2/TRBV6-3	CASSYSSSRGSSAYEQYF	TGTGCCAGCAGTTACTCCTCTTCTAGGGGGTCTTCAGCCTACGAGCAGTACTTC
TRBD1	many	TRBJ2-7	TRBV4-3	CASSQRQGALGGYEQYF	TGCGCCAGCAGCCAACGACAGGGGGCGCTCGGGGGGTACGAGCAGTACTTC
TRBD1	many	TRBJ1-1	TRBV7-6	CASSLRGRGTEAFF	TGTGCCAGCAGCTTGAGGGGGCGAGGGACTGAAGCTTTCTTT
NA	NA	TRBJ2-1	TRBV11-2	CASSPTGGSYNEQFF	TGTGCCAGCAGCCCAACTGGGGGGAGCTACAATGAGCAGTTCTTC
NA	few	TRBJ1-2	TRBV12-3/TRBV12-4	CASNAGGNYGYTF	TGTGCCAGCAACGCCGGCGGTAACTATGGCTACACCTTC
TRBD1	few	TRBJ1-1	TRBV15	CATSGQGLAEAFF	TGTGCCACCAGCGGACAGGGGTTAGCTGAAGCTTTCTTT
TRBD1	few	TRBJ2-1	TRBV9	CASSVGSGGAFGVHYNEQFF	TGTGCCAGCAGCGTAGGATCAGGGGGCGCATTCGGGGTCCACTACAATGAGCAGTTCTTC
TRBD2	many	TRBJ2-5	TRBV24-1	CATSDSSGTSVETQYF	TGTGCCACCAGTGATTCGTCGGGGACTAGCGTTGAGACCCAGTACTTC
TRBD1	many	TRBJ2-1	TRBV12-5	CASGLVVTGDYNEQFF	TGTGCTAGTGGTTTGGTGGTAACAGGGGACTACAATGAGCAGTTCTTC
NA	many	TRBJ1-4	TRBV12-3/TRBV12-4	CASGGILQGEKLFF	TGTGCCAGCGGGGGGATACTACAGGGTGAAAAACTGTTTTTT
NA	once	TRBJ2-2	TRBV10-3	CAISPTGTGELFF	TGTGCCATCAGTCCCACGGGAACCGGGGAGCTGTTTTTT
NA	many	TRBJ2-1	TRBV7-9	CASSGVINEQFF	TGTGCCAGCAGCGGCGTTATCAATGAGCAGTTCTTC
TRBD1	many	TRBJ2-2	TRBV11-2	CATQTGDTGELFF	TGTGCCACACAAACAGGGGACACCGGGGAGCTGTTTTTT
NA	many	TRBJ2-7	TRBV9	CASSVGPSSYEQYF	TGTGCCAGCAGCGTCGGACCTTCCTCCTACGAGCAGTACTTC
NA	many	TRBJ2-3	TRBV5-4	CASSLPLTDTQYF	TGTGCCAGCAGCTTGCCCCTCACAGATACGCAGTATTTT
NA	many	TRBJ2-7	TRBV6-2/TRBV6-3	CASSYSADYEQYF	TGTGCCAGCAGTTACTCTGCGGACTACGAGCAGTACTTC
NA	many	TRBJ2-3	TRBV29-1	CSVVPFASTDTQYF	TGCAGCGTTGTCCCTTTCGCTAGCACAGATACGCAGTATTTT
NA	few	TRBJ2-1	TRBV5-4	CASSWAPGLSYNEQFF	TGTGCCAGCAGCTGGGCCCCGGGACTTTCCTACAATGAGCAGTTCTTC
NA	few	TRBJ2-7	TRBV6-5	CASSYSPGSGYEQYF	TGTGCCAGCAGTTACTCCCCCGGATCTGGCTACGAGCAGTACTTC
TRBD1	many	TRBJ1-2	TRBV20-1	CSARDRAYGYTF	TGCAGTGCACGGGACAGGGCCTATGGCTACACCTTC
NA	many	TRBJ2-7	TRBV27	CASTDNGAEQYF	TGTGCCAGCACCGACAATGGGGCCGAGCAGTACTTC
TRBD1	many	TRBJ2-7	TRBV5-1	CASSDSGQGSYEQYF	TGCGCCAGCAGCGATTCGGGACAGGGCTCCTACGAGCAGTACTTC
TRBD1	many	TRBJ2-7	TRBV7-9	CASSLTGTGGEEQYF	TGTGCCAGCAGCCTAACGGGGACAGGGGGAGAGGAGCAGTACTTC
TRBD1	many	TRBJ2-7	TRBV4-3	CASSQDRFDRGYEQYF	TGCGCCAGCAGCCAAGATAGATTCGACAGGGGCTACGAGCAGTACTTC
TRBD1	many	TRBJ1-1	TRBV20-1	CSARDGTGLSDTEAFF	TGCAGTGCTAGAGATGGGACAGGGCTTTCGGACACTGAAGCTTTCTTT
NA	many	TRBJ1-1	TRBV6-1	CASNRGEAFF	TGTGCCAGCAATAGGGGGGAAGCTTTCTTT
TRBD2	few	TRBJ2-1	TRBV20-1	CSARDQLADNEQFF	TGCAGTGCTAGAGATCAACTAGCGGACAATGAGCAGTTCTTC
NA	NA	TRBJ1-2	TRBV20-1	CSSLWGQGWDYGYTF	TGCAGTTCACTTTGGGGGCAGGGCTGGGACTATGGCTACACCTTC
TRBD1	few	TRBJ1-2	TRBV5-1	CASSSSLDRGGGYTF	TGCGCCAGCAGCTCTTCCCTCGACAGGGGAGGCGGCTACACCTTC
NA	many	TRBJ2-4	TRBV20-1	CGIDQENIQYF	TGCGGCATAGACCAGGAAAACATTCAGTACTTC
TRBD2	NA	TRBJ2-3	TRBV20-1	CSVLLAGGQTTDTQYF	TGCAGTGTTTTGCTAGCGGGGGGGCAAACGACAGATACGCAGTATTTT
NA	many	TRBJ1-1	TRBV6-2/TRBV6-3	CATTGRVNTEAFF	TGTGCCACCACAGGGAGAGTGAACACTGAAGCTTTCTTT
NA	NA	TRBJ2-7	TRBV7-2	CASSLMGGDTYEQYF	TGTGCCAGCAGCTTAATGGGGGGCGACACCTACGAGCAGTACTTC
NA	few	TRBJ2-5	TRBV6-5	CASSFVGGGGETQYF	TGTGCCAGCAGTTTCGTCGGGGGTGGTGGGGAGACCCAGTACTTC